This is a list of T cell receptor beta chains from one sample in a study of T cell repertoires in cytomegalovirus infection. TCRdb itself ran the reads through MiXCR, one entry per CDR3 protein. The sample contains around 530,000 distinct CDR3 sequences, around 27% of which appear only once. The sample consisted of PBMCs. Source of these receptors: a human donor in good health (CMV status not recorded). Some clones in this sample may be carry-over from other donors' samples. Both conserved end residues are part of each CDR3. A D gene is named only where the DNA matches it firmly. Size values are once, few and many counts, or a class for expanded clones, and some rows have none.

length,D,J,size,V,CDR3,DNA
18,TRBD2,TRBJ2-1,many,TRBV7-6,CASSLGRWLAEGGDEQFF,TGTGCCAGCAGCTTAGGGAGGTGGCTAGCGGAGGGTGGGGATGAGCAGTTCTTC
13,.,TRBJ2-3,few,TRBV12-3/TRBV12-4,CASRLQGGDTQYF,TGTGCCAGCAGACTTCAGGGAGGAGATACGCAGTATTTT
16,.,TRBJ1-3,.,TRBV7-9,CASSTRIFSSGNTIYF,TGTGCCAGCAGTACCAGGATTTTTAGCTCTGGAAACACCATATATTTT
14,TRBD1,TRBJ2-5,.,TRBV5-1,CASRDSSIQETQYF,TGCGCCAGTCGGGACAGCTCTATTCAAGAGACCCAGTACTTC
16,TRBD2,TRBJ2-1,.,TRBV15,CATSRDPGLASNEQFF,TGTGCCACCAGCAGAGATCCGGGACTAGCGAGCAATGAGCAGTTCTTC
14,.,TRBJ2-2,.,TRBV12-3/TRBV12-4,CASSYTIATGELFF,TGTGCCAGCAGTTATACAATTGCGACTGGGGAGCTGTTTTTT
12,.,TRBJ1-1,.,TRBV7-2,CASTQNVWGAFF,TGTGCCAGCACTCAAAATGTGTGGGGAGCTTTCTTT
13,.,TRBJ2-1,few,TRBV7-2,CASSSPGRYEQFF,TGTGCCAGCAGCAGCCCGGGGCGATATGAGCAGTTCTTC
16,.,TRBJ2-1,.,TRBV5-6,CASSPLPRISYNEQFF,TGTGCCAGCAGCCCTCTCCCCCGGATATCCTACAATGAGCAGTTCTTC
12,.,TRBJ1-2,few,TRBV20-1,CSARVTGYGYTF,TGCAGTGCTAGAGTAACTGGCTATGGCTACACCTTC
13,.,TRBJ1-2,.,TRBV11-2,CASRLLAMDGYTF,TGTGCCAGCAGATTACTGGCTATGGATGGCTACACCTTC
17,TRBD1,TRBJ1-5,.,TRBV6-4,CASSDPTTGQGTQPQHF,TGTGCCAGCAGTGACCCAACTACCGGACAGGGTACCCAGCCCCAGCATTTT
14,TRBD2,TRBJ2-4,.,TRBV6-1,CASSEPGGKNIQYF,TGTGCCAGCAGTGAACCGGGGGGTAAAAACATTCAGTACTTC
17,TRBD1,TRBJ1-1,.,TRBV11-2,CASSLHRYGTVNTEAFF,TGTGCCAGCAGCTTACACCGTTACGGGACAGTGAACACTGAAGCTTTCTTT
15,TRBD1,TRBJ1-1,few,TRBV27,CASSPALDRGTEAFF,TGTGCCAGCAGTCCAGCCCTAGACAGGGGCACTGAAGCTTTCTTT
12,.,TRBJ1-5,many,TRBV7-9,CASSPDSRPQHF,TGTGCCAGCAGCCCCGACAGCCGACCCCAGCATTTT
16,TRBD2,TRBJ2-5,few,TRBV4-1,CASSLARLAGEETQYF,TGCGCCAGCAGCCTCGCGAGACTAGCGGGAGAAGAGACCCAGTACTTC
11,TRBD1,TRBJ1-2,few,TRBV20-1,CSARTGDGDTF,TGCAGTGCTCGTACAGGGGACGGGGACACCTTC
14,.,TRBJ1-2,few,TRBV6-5,CASSYNTGSNGYTF,TGTGCCAGCAGTTACAATACAGGGTCCAATGGCTACACCTTC
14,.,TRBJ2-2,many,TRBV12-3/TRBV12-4,CASSSKQRTGELFF,TGTGCCAGCAGTTCAAAACAGAGAACCGGGGAGCTGTTTTTT
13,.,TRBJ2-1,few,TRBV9,CASSVKSLNEQFF,TGTGCCAGCAGCGTAAAAAGTTTGAATGAGCAGTTCTTC
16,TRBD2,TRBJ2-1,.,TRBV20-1,CSARDRTSGTSMKQFF,TGCAGTGCTAGAGACCGGACTAGCGGGACCTCAATGAAGCAGTTCTTC
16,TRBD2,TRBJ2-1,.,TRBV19,CASSIGRTSGYNEQFF,TGTGCCAGTAGTATAGGGCGGACTAGCGGATACAATGAGCAGTTCTTC
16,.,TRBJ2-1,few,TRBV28,CASSANQGNSYNEQFF,TGTGCCAGCAGCGCCAATCAGGGGAACTCCTACAATGAGCAGTTCTTC
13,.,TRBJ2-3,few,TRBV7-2,CASSFMGADTQYF,TGTGCCAGCAGCTTCATGGGAGCAGATACGCAGTATTTT
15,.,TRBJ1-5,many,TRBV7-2,CASSLEGSNNQPQHF,TGTGCCAGCAGCTTAGAAGGCAGCAACAATCAGCCCCAGCATTTT